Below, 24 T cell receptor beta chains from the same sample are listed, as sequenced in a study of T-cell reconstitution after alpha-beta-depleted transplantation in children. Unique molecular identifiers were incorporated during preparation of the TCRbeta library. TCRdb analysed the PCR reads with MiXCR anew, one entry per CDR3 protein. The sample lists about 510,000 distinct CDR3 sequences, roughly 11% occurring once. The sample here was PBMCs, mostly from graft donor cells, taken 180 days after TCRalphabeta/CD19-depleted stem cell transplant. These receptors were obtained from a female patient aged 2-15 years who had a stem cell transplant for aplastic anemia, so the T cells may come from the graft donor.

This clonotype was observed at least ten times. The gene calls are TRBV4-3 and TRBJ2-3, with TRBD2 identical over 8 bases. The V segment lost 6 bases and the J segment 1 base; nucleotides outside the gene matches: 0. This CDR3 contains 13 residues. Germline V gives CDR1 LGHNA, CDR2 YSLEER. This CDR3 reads CASRREGTDTQYF. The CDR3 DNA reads TGCGCCAGCAGGCGGGAGGGCACAGATACGCAGTATTTT.

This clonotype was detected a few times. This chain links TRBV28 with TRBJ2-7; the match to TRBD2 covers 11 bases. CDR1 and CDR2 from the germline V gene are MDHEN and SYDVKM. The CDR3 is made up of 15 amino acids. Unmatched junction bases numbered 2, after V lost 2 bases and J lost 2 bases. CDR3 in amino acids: CASSLASGGPYEQYV. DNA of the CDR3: TGTGCCAGCAGTTTAGCTAGCGGGGGGCCCTACGAGCAGTACGTC.

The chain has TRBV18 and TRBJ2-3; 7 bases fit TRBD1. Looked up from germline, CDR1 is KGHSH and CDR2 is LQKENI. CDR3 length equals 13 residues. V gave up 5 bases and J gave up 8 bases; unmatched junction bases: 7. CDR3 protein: CASSSTGDGTQYF. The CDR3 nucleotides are TGTGCCAGCTCATCCACAGGGGACGGTACGCAGTATTTT.

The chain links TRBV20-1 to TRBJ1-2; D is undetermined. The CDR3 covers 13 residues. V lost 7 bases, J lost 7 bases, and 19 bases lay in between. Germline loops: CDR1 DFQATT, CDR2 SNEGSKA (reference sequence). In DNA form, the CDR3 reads TGCAGTGGATCCGGCCTGGGGTCGGGTGGCTACACCTTC. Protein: CSGSGLGSGGYTF.

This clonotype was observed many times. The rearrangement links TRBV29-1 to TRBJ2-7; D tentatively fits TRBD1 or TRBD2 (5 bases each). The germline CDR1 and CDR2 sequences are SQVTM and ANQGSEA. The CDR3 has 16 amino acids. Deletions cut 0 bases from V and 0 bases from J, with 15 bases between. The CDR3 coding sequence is TGCAGCGTTGAAGAGAGGGGTAGCGAAAACTCCTACGAGCAGTACTTC. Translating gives CSVEERGSENSYEQYF.

CDR3 amino acids: CASSLVGYRETQYF. CDR3 DNA: TGTGCCAGCAGCTTAGTAGGTTATCGGGAGACCCAGTACTTC. V is TRBV7-2 and J is TRBJ2-5; D remains ambiguous. Deletions cut 1 base from V and 5 bases from J, with 11 bases between. The germline V gene has CDR1 SGHTA and CDR2 FQGNSA. This CDR3 has 14 residues.

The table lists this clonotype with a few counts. Written as DNA, the CDR3 is TGTGCCAGCAGTAAACAAGCGGAACGCCTCTACAATGAGCAGTTCTTC. Amino acid sequence: CASSKQAERLYNEQFF. The V and J genes are TRBV6-1 and TRBJ2-1; the D gene is possibly TRBD2 (5 bases). CDR3 length: 16 amino acids. V shed 5 bases and J shed 3 bases, with 17 bases lying between them. Germline V lookup: CDR1 MNHNS, CDR2 SASEGT.

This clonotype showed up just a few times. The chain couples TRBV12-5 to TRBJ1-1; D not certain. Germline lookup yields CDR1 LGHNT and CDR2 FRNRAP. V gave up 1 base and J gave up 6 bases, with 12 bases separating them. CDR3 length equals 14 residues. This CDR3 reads CASGLGPGGAEAFF. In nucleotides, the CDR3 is TGTGCTAGTGGTTTGGGTCCCGGCGGCGCTGAAGCTTTCTTT.

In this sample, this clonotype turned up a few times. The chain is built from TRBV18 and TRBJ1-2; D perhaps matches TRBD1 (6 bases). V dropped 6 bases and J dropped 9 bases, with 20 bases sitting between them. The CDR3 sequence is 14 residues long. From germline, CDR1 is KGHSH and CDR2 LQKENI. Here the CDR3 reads CASSPLSRGDSYTF. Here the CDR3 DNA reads TGTGCCAGCTCGCCGTTAAGCAGGGGAGATAGCTACACCTTC.

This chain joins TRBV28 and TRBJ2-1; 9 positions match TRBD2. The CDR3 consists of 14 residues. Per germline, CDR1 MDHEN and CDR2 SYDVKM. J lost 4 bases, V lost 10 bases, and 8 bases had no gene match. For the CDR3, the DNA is TGTGCCATCCGTAGCGGGAGAGGTTACAATGAGCAGTTCTTC. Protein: CAIRSGRGYNEQFF. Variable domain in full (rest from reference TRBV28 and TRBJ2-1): DVKVTQSSRYLVKRTGEKVFLECVQDMDHENMFWYRQDPGLGLRLIYFSYDVKMKEKGDIPEGYSVSREKKERFSLILESASTNQTSMYLCAIRSGRGYNEQFFGPGTRLTVL.

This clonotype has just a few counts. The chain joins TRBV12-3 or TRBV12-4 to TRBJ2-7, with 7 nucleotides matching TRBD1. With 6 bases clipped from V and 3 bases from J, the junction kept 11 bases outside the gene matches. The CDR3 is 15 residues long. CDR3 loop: CASSPWTGSFYEQYF. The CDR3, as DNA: TGTGCCAGCAGCCCCTGGACAGGCTCCTTCTACGAGCAGTACTTC.

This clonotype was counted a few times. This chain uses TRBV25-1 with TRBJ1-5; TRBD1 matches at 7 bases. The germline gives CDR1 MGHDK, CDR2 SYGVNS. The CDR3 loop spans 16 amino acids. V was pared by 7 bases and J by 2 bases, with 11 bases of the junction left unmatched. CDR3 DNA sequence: TGTGCCAGCACTCACACAGGCGGACAGGGCAATCAGCCCCAGCATTTT. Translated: CASTHTGGQGNQPQHF.

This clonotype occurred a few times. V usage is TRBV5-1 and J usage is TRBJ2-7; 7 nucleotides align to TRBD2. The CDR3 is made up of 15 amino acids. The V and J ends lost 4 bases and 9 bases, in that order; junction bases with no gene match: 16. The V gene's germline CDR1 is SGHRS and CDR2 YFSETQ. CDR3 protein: CASSKRVRDYSRQYF. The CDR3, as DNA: TGCGCCAGCAGCAAACGCGTCCGGGACTACAGTCGGCAGTACTTC. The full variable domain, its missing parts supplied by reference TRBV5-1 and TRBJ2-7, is KAGVTQTPRYLIKTRGQQVTLSCSPISGHRSVSWYQQTPGQGLQFLFEYFSETQRNKGNFPGRFSGRQFSNSRSEMNVSTLELGDSALYLCASSKRVRDYSRQYFGPGTRLTVT.

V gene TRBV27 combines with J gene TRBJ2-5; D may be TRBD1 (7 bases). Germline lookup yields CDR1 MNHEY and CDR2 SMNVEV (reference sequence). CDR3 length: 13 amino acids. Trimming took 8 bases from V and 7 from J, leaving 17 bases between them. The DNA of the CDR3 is TGTGCCAGCCGTGAAGGGGGCGGGGTGACCCAGTACTTC. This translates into CASREGGGVTQYF.

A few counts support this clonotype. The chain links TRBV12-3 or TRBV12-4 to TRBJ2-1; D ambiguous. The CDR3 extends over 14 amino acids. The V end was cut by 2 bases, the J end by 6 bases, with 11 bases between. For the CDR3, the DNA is TGTGCCAGCAGTTTACGGGTAGTTGGCAATGAGCAGTTCTTC. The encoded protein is CASSLRVVGNEQFF.

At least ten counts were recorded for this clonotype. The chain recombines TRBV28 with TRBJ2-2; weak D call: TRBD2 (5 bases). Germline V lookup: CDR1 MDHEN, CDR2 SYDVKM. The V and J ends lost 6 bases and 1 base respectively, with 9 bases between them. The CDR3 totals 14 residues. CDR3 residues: CASRDSQNTGELFF. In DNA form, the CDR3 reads TGTGCCAGCAGGGACTCACAGAACACCGGGGAGCTGTTTTTT.

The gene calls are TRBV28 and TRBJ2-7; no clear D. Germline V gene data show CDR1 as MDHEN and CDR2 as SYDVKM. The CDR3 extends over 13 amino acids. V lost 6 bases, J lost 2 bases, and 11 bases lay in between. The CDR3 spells CASSPPPTYEQYF. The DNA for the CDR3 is TGTGCCAGCAGCCCTCCCCCAACCTACGAGCAGTACTTC.

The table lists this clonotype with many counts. CDR3 DNA: TGCGCCAGCAGCGCCGGACGCCCGAACACTGAAGCTTTCTTT. Translation: CASSAGRPNTEAFF. V gene TRBV5-1 combines with J gene TRBJ1-1, with no clear D. There are 14 residues in the CDR3. Germline V gene lookup returns CDR1 SGHRS and CDR2 YFSETQ. V lost 4 bases to trimming and J lost 1 base, with 11 bases between them. The full variable domain, with the rest looked up from reference TRBV5-1 and TRBJ1-1, is KAGVTQTPRYLIKTRGQQVTLSCSPISGHRSVSWYQQTPGQGLQFLFEYFSETQRNKGNFPGRFSGRQFSNSRSEMNVSTLELGDSALYLCASSAGRPNTEAFFGQGTRLTVV.

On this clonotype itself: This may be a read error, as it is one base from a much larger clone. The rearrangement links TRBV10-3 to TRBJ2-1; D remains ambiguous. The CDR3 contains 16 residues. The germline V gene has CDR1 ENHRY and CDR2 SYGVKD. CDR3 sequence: CAISDPGQAINNEPFF. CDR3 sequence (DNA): TGTGCCATCAGTGACCCCGGGCAGGCAATCAACAATGAGCCGTTCTTC.

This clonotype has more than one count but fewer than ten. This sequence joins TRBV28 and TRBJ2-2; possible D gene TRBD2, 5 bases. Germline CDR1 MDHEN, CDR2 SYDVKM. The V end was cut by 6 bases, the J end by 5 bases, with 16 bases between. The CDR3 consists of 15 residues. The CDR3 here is CASSPFVGATGELFF. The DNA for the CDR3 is TGTGCCAGCAGCCCTTTCGTGGGAGCGACCGGGGAGCTGTTTTTT.

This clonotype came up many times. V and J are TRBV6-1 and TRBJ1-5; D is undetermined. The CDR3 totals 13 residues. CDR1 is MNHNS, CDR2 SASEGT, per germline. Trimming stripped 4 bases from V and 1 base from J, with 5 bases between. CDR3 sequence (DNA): TGTGCCAGCAGTGGACTCAGCAATCAGCCCCAGCATTTT. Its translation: CASSGLSNQPQHF.

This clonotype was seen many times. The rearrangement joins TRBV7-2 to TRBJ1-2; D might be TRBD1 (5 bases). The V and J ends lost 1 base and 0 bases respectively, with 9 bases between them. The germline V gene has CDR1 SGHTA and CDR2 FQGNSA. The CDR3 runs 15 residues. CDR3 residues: CASSLVGAANYGYTF. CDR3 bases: TGTGCCAGCAGCTTAGTAGGGGCTGCTAACTATGGCTACACCTTC.

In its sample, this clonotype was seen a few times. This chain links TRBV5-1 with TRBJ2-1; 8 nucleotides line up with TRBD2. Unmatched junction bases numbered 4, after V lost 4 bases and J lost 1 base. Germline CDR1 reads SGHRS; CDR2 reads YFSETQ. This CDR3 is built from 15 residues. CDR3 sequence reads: CASSASGGSYNEQFF. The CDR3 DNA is TGCGCCAGCAGCGCAAGCGGGGGATCCTACAATGAGCAGTTCTTC.

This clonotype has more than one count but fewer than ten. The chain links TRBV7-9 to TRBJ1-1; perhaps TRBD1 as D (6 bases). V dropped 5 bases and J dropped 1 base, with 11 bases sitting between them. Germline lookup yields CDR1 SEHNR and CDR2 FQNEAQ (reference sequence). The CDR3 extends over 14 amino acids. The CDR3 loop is CASSPPGANTEAFF. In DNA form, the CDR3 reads TGTGCCAGCAGCCCACCGGGGGCGAACACTGAAGCTTTCTTT.